This T cell receptor beta chain was obtained from a study of identical twins. TCRdb redid the calling of the 5' RACE reads with MiXCR, one entry per CDR3 protein. The table includes 300,000 or so distinct CDR3 sequences, 9.5% detected once. Healthy Caucasians supplied all donations. This CDR3 contains 17 residues. Germline V gene sequence: CDR1 SQVTM, CDR2 ANQGSEA. The V end was cut by 1 base, the J end by 1 base, with 17 bases between. This clonotype was seen repeatedly, ten times or more. Its antigen is not known. The study's findings and limits: There was an excess of low generation probability in the out-of-frame alpha sequences that twins shared.

This sample was shared with a second study, whose subject was yellow fever vaccine responses in identical twins.

This clonotype was sampled from a woman aged 18-35 years in good health. The specimen was CD8+ T cells sorted from blood. The chain employs TRBV29-1 and TRBJ2-1; a possible D gene is TRBD2 (5 bases). The CDR3 protein is CSVEGVGVRRSYNEQFF. The CDR3 region has the DNA TGCAGCGTTGAAGGCGTGGGAGTGAGGCGTTCCTACAATGAGCAGTTCTTC.